This T cell receptor (beta chain) was sequenced for a study of T cell clusters in autoimmune cytopenias. On the study more broadly: A median of approximately 47,000 TRB reads per sample yielded a median approximately 2,500 distinct clonotypes. Study conclusions and caveats: TRB repertoire shifts in secondary cytopenia and chronic lymphocytic leukemia mostly reflected lymphoma, not autoimmunity. Primary autoimmune cytopenia patients appeared to lack physiological T cell clusters present in healthy donors. The T cell clusters were defined only in silico, without experimental functional validation.

Each sample's input was 250 ng genomic DNA, approximately 37,500 genome equivalents. To note about this clonotype: The target antigen is unknown.

One tube held mixed TRB-A and TRB-B primer pools for touch-down PCR. After re-calling the multiplex PCR reads, TCRdb lists one entry per CDR3 protein, DNA absent. This table holds a few thousand distinct CDR3 sequences. The CDR3 runs 17 residues. Germline values: CDR1 MNHNY, CDR2 SVGAGI (reference sequence). The chain joins TRBV6-6 to TRBJ2-2; TCRdb's D call, TRBD2, is unchecked because there is no DNA. This receptor was obtained from a human donor with an autoimmune cytopenia or autoimmune hepatitis (not recorded which). The sample consisted of peripheral blood. CDR3 region: CASSTPPGLANTGELFF.